The 24 T cell receptor beta chains presented below share a single source sample, sequenced in a study of T-cell memory formation after mild COVID-19. TCRdb re-called the 5' RACE reads with MiXCR, one entry per CDR3 protein. The sample carries some 7,400 distinct CDR3 sequences, approximately 33% recorded once. The sequenced material came from PBMCs or a T cell subset sorted from them (not recorded which). These receptors originate from an adult woman who had mild COVID-19 (a few samples of this study predate the infection). Cell type and time point are not known.

This clonotype was found many times. This chain connects TRBV19 to TRBJ1-4; a weak D match, TRBD1 (6 bases). Per germline, CDR1 LNHDA and CDR2 SQIVND (reference sequence). The V end lost 1 base, the J end lost 8 bases, and 11 bases lay between the germline ends. The CDR3 loop spans 14 amino acids. CDR3 in DNA: TGTGCCAGTAGTATAGCGGGACACGAAGAAAAACTGTTTTTT. Encoded protein: CASSIAGHEEKLFF.

The chain links TRBV12-3 or TRBV12-4 to TRBJ1-1; TRBD1 agrees at 8 bases. V was pared by 6 bases and J by 3 bases, with 6 bases of the junction left unmatched. The CDR3 is made up of 14 amino acids. The CDR3 DNA sequence: TGTGCCAGCAGCTCCGGACAGGGCTACACTGAAGCTTTCTTT. This sequence encodes CASSSGQGYTEAFF.

This clonotype was detected ten times or more. The V call is TRBV3-1, the J call TRBJ2-4; D not resolved. This CDR3 contains 14 residues. The germline V gene encodes CDR1 LGHDT and CDR2 YNNKEL (reference sequence). V gave up 1 base and J gave up 3 bases, with 7 bases separating them. This chain's CDR3 is CASSQGLFKNIQYF. The CDR3 nucleotides read TGTGCCAGCAGCCAAGGGTTGTTCAAAAACATTCAGTACTTC.

This clonotype showed up just a few times. Written as DNA, the CDR3 is TGCGCCAGCAGTCAATCGAAGGGTGAGCAGTTCTTC. Its protein product is CASSQSKGEQFF. The chain couples TRBV23-1 to TRBJ2-1; D gene ambiguous. TRBV23-1 is annotated as an ORF whose role is uncertain. The V end lost 0 bases, the J end lost 9 bases, and 6 bases lay between the germline ends. The CDR3 contains 12 residues.

This clonotype was counted ten times or more. The gene calls are TRBV4-2 and TRBJ2-1; D remains unclear. The CDR3 has 17 residues. CDR1 LGHNA and CDR2 YNFKEQ come from the germline V gene. Between the trimmed V and J ends, which lost 0 bases and 0 bases, there was a span of 12 bases. CDR3 protein: CASSQEGSFSSYNEQFF. The CDR3 DNA reads TGTGCCAGCAGCCAAGAGGGAAGCTTTAGCTCCTACAATGAGCAGTTCTTC.

This clonotype was found many times. V gene TRBV3-1 combines with J gene TRBJ1-3; D is ambiguous. Per the germline V gene, CDR1 is LGHDT and CDR2 is YNNKEL (reference sequence). CDR3 length: 14 residues. Trimming stripped 5 bases from V and 4 bases from J, with 12 bases between. The CDR3 nucleotides are TGTGCCAGCAGCTGGAATGCGAGGGGAAACACCATATATTTT. Protein product: CASSWNARGNTIYF.

In its sample, this clonotype was seen many times. This chain links TRBV30 with TRBJ1-2; 12 bases fit TRBD1. Losses at the gene ends were 7 bases for V and 7 bases for J; bases not matched to a gene: 13. Germline values: CDR1 GTSNPN, CDR2 SVGIG (reference sequence). There are 15 residues in the CDR3. CDR3 loop: CASRVRGQGAAGYTF. CDR3 DNA: TGTGCCTCCCGAGTTAGGGGACAGGGGGCAGCTGGCTACACCTTC.

This rearrangement joins TRBV7-6 to TRBJ2-3; D possibly corresponds to TRBD1 (6 bases). CDR1 is SGHVS, CDR2 FNYEAQ, per germline. Trimming stripped 4 bases from V and 5 bases from J, with 16 bases between. This CDR3 contains 15 residues. The CDR3 here is CASSSTGTLLDTQYF. CDR3 sequence (DNA): TGTGCCAGCAGCTCGACAGGCACTTTGTTAGATACGCAGTATTTT.

This clonotype is medium-sized. CDR3 DNA sequence: TGCGCCAGCAGCTCAGGGACTAGCGGGAGGGATTGGGAGCAGTTCTTC. It codes for CASSSGTSGRDWEQFF. V is TRBV5-1 and J is TRBJ2-1, with 16 nucleotides matching TRBD2. Losses at the gene ends were 3 bases for V and 10 bases for J; bases not matched to a gene: 7. Per the germline V gene, CDR1 is SGHRS and CDR2 is YFSETQ. The CDR3 spans 16 residues.

This sequence joins TRBV7-6 and TRBJ2-1; possibly TRBD1 or TRBD2 for D (5 bases each). The ends were cut back, 4 bases at V and 6 bases at J, with 16 bases in the middle. The germline gives CDR1 SGHVS, CDR2 FNYEAQ. CDR3 length: 15 residues. CDR3 in DNA: TGTGCCAGCAGCTCACCAGGGTCGGGGAGCAATGAGCAGTTCTTC. It codes for CASSSPGSGSNEQFF.

In regard to this clonotype: This may arise from a read error, as a much more abundant clone is one base away. The chain couples TRBV20-1 to TRBJ2-1; either TRBD1 or TRBD2 may supply D (6 bases each). The CDR3 extends over 14 amino acids. Germline lookup yields CDR1 DFQATT and CDR2 SNEGSKA (reference sequence). The CDR3 DNA reads TGCAGGGCCCGACCGGGGGCGGTAAACAATGAGCAGTTCTTC. Its translation is CRARPGAVNNEQFF.

The sample holds many counts of this clonotype. The V and J genes are TRBV6-2 or TRBV6-3 and TRBJ2-6; 8 bases are a match to TRBD1. With V trimmed by 6 bases and J by 1 base, 14 bases remained unmatched. Germline values: CDR1 MNHEY, CDR2 SVGEGT. The length of the CDR3 is 19 residues. CDR3 sequence: CASRRRRGRLRSGANVLTF. The CDR3 coding sequence is TGTGCCAGCAGGAGACGCAGGGGGCGCTTAAGATCTGGGGCCAACGTCCTGACTTTC.

The chain recombines TRBV5-1 with TRBJ2-3; D not resolved. This CDR3 spans 14 amino acids. Germline CDR1 SGHRS, CDR2 YFSETQ. The ends were cut back, 1 base at V and 6 bases at J, with 12 bases in the middle. CDR3 residues: CASSLSQAGDTQYF. The CDR3 DNA reads as TGCGCCAGCAGCTTGAGCCAGGCTGGCGATACGCAGTATTTT.

This clonotype counts as medium-sized (0.01 to 0.1%). This chain joins TRBV6-5 and TRBJ1-5; D not resolved. CDR1 MNHEY and CDR2 SVGAGI come from the germline V gene. The CDR3 extends over 16 amino acids. V gave up 10 bases and J gave up 1 base, with 20 bases separating them. The CDR3 DNA is TGTGCCACCAAACCGGTGGACTGGCCGAGCAATCAGCCCCAGCATTTT. This translates into CATKPVDWPSNQPQHF.

This clonotype was seen many times. This chain connects TRBV7-9 to TRBJ1-2, with TRBD1 as a possible D gene (5 bases). The germline gives CDR1 SEHNR, CDR2 FQNEAQ (reference sequence). V was shortened by 5 bases and J by 5 bases, with 15 bases between the two germline ends. The CDR3 totals 14 residues. In nucleotides, the CDR3 is TGTGCCAGCAGCATACCCGGGACGGATTATGGCTACACCTTC. It specifies CASSIPGTDYGYTF.

The rearrangement joins TRBV11-2 to TRBJ2-7; D gene uncertain. Germline-derived CDR1 and CDR2 are SGHAT and FQNNGV. The V end was cut by 3 bases, the J end by 0 bases, with 6 bases between. The CDR3 is 13 residues long. CDR3 amino acids: CASSFSYSYEQYF. In DNA form, the CDR3 reads TGTGCCAGCAGCTTCTCCTACTCCTACGAGCAGTACTTC.

The sample holds many counts of this clonotype. The rearrangement joins TRBV4-1 to TRBJ1-2; 10 bases line up with TRBD1. V lost 1 base, J lost 8 bases, and 7 bases stayed unmatched. The CDR3 is 15 amino acids. From germline, CDR1 is MGHRA and CDR2 YSYEKL. CDR3 amino acids: CASSQASDRGLGYTF. The DNA of the CDR3 is TGCGCCAGCAGCCAAGCCTCGGACAGGGGGTTAGGCTACACCTTC.

V gene TRBV7-9 combines with J gene TRBJ2-3; 14 bases are shared with TRBD2. V was pared by 4 bases and J by 5 bases, with 5 bases of the junction left unmatched. The CDR3 covers 16 residues. Germline V gene lookup returns CDR1 SEHNR and CDR2 FQNEAQ (reference sequence). This CDR3 reads CASSSGLAGAGDTQYF. The CDR3 coding sequence is TGTGCCAGCAGCTCGGGACTAGCGGGAGCGGGAGATACGCAGTATTTT.

By share of the sample, this clonotype is medium-sized. The CDR3 DNA follows: TGTGCCAGCAGTAGAAGACAGGGAGGAGACATCACTCCTGAAGCTTTCTTT. It translates to CASSRRQGGDITPEAFF. The genes are TRBV27 and TRBJ1-1; 7 bases agree with TRBD1. V was clipped by 5 bases and J by 6 bases; unmatched bases: 18. The CDR3 totals 17 residues. CDR1 and CDR2 (germline): MNHEY, SMNVEV (reference sequence).

There are a few counts of this clonotype. The gene calls are TRBV12-3 or TRBV12-4 and TRBJ2-7; 9 bases match TRBD1. The CDR3 covers 13 residues. The V gene end was trimmed by 8 bases and the J gene end by 2 bases; junction bases not matched to a gene: 4. The CDR3 region has the DNA TGTGCCAGCCTTTGGACAGGGGCCTACGAGCAGTACTTC. The encoded protein is CASLWTGAYEQYF.

This clonotype is medium-sized by share. The chain recombines TRBV6-5 with TRBJ2-5; tentatively, D is TRBD1 (6 bases). Between the trimmed V and J ends, which lost 7 bases and 4 bases, there was a span of 22 bases. Germline CDR1 reads MNHEY; CDR2 reads SVGAGI. The CDR3 is 16 amino acids. The CDR3 loop is CASNYRSRGSVETQYF. DNA of the CDR3: TGTGCCAGCAACTACAGATCCAGGGGAAGTGTAGAGACCCAGTACTTC.

This clonotype has a count of ten or more. This chain uses TRBV20-1 with TRBJ1-5; D uncertain. The V gene lost 0 bases and the J gene lost 7 bases, with 10 bases spanning the gap. Germline lookup yields CDR1 DFQATT and CDR2 SNEGSKA (reference sequence). The CDR3 has 13 residues. CDR3 in DNA: TGCAGTGCTAGAGATCCGGTGGGCCAGCCCCAGCATTTT. The encoded protein is CSARDPVGQPQHF.

This clonotype was recorded many times. This chain joins TRBV7-3 and TRBJ2-1; D gene uncertain. Looked up from germline, CDR1 is SGHTA and CDR2 is FQGTGA. Trimming pared 0 bases from V and 9 bases from J, leaving 15 bases between. The CDR3 is 15 residues long. The DNA for the CDR3 is TGTGCCAGCAGCTTAACGGTACCGGGTCTAGGTGAGCAGTTCTTC. Protein: CASSLTVPGLGEQFF.

This clonotype was recorded at least ten times. The chain carries TRBV7-9 and TRBJ1-5; D not resolved. Germline assignment: CDR1 SEHNR and CDR2 FQNEAQ (reference sequence). The CDR3 loop spans 14 amino acids. Deletions cut 1 base from V and 1 base from J, with 5 bases between. The CDR3 sequence: CASSLGASNQPQHF. CDR3 nucleotide sequence: TGTGCCAGCAGCTTAGGGGCAAGCAATCAGCCCCAGCATTTT.